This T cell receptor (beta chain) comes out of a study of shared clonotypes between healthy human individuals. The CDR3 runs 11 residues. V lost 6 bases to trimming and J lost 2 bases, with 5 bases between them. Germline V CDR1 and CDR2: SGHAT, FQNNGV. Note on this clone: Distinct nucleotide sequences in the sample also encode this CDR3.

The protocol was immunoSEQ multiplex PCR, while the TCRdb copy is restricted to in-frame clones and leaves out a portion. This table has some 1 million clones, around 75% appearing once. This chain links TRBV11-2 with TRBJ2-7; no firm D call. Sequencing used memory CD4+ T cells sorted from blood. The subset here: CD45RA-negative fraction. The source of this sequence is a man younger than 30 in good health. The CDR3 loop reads CASSPAYEQYF. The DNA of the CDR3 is TGTGCCAGCAGTCCCGCCTACGAGCAGTACTTC.